The entry below gives a single T cell receptor beta chain sequence along with its context. The data were obtained in a study of blood T cell repertoires in COVID-19. Study-level information: Spain, Italy and the United States supplied samples that represented acute and convalescent COVID-19. The analysed material was cDNA or gDNA that came from T cells, B-cell-depleted T cells, or PBMCs.

The authors' processing: Quantification of nucleated cells was approximated via reference gene primer amplification. Assay used: immunoSEQ multiplex PCR; TCRdb lists only in-frame clones, some missing. V and J calls and clone size come straight from that table; D and trimming were deduced from the DNA. The sample holds approximately 260,000 clones; 70% to 85% are singletons and the top ten take roughly 4.2%. The V and J ends lost 4 bases and 1 base, in that order; junction bases with no gene match: 2. The CDR3 consists of 16 residues. Germline values: CDR1 SGHAT, CDR2 FQNNGV. The sample comprised peripheral blood. The receptor was isolated from a woman aged 40 to 49 with active or convalescent COVID-19. The chain joins TRBV11-2 to TRBJ2-5; 14 bases map to TRBD2. CDR3 loop: CASSYGTSGGQETQYF. CDR3 DNA: TGTGCCAGCAGCTATGGGACTAGCGGGGGCCAAGAGACCCAGTACTTC.